Described below is a single T cell receptor beta chain sequence and its context. This specimen belongs to a study of blood T cell repertoires in COVID-19. Study in general: T cells, B-cell-depleted T cells, or PBMCs supplied cDNA or gDNA.

In the authors' methods: Cell counts per sample came from amplifying reference gene primers. TCRdb's table, derived via immunoSEQ multiplex PCR, lists solely in-frame clones and lacks some. Clone size and the V and J calls come from that table; the DNA yielded D and trimming. Of under 250,000 clones in the sample, almost 85% were seen once. V was cut by 4 bases and J by 5 bases, with 20 bases left in between. CDR1 SGHNT and CDR2 YENEEA come from the germline V gene. The length of the CDR3 is 16 residues. Input material: peripheral blood. This sequence was found in a man aged 45-65 years with acute or convalescent COVID-19. The rearrangement links TRBV11-3 to TRBJ2-5; a possible D gene is TRBD1 (6 bases). CDR3 sequence (DNA): TGTGCCAGCAGCTACGCCGGGACACCGTCAGGGGAGACCCAGTACTTC. This translates into CASSYAGTPSGETQYF.